This TCR beta chain was recorded in a study of response to subunit inactivated influenza vaccine (dated by TCRdb to 2016 to 2018). About the study as a whole: Deep quantitative profiling of the T cell receptor repertoire was used in the study to follow responses to a trivalent subunit inactivated influenza vaccine. General conclusions and limits of the study: According to the authors, only a limited number of new T cells may be recruited by each seasonal influenza vaccination.

The library was generated by RT-PCR. TCRdb names Illumina HiSeq 2500 as the instrument used. Using fastp trimming at Q25 and MiXCR clonotype assembly, TCRdb reanalyzed the public sequencing data and kept in-frame beta chains. CDR3 protein duplicates are merged, each entry listing the most common genes and DNA. The sample includes more than 550,000 distinct CDR3 sequences, with roughly 10% observed a single time. The top ten clones comprise roughly 10% of the sample. The CDR3 holds 15 amino acids from the cysteine to the phenylalanine. The retained sequence is limited to the CDR3, 45 bases, with the frame set at the first base. Trimming costs V 3 bases and J 6 bases, and their ends lie 12 bases apart. For this clonotype: Its antigen is currently not known. The record has no base qualities; no much larger clone is one base away.

The source is a man aged 50 or older who received an inactivated influenza vaccine. Donor details come from another sample of the same person, matched by shared clones. Recombination linked TRBV12-3 or TRBV12-4 to TRBJ1-6; no D gene is confidently identified. Sample: PBMCs from blood, taken on the day of vaccination. CDR3 reads: CASSFGQASNSPLHF. The nucleotide sequence reads TGTGCCAGCAGTTTTGGTCAGGCCTCTAATTCACCCCTCCACTTT.